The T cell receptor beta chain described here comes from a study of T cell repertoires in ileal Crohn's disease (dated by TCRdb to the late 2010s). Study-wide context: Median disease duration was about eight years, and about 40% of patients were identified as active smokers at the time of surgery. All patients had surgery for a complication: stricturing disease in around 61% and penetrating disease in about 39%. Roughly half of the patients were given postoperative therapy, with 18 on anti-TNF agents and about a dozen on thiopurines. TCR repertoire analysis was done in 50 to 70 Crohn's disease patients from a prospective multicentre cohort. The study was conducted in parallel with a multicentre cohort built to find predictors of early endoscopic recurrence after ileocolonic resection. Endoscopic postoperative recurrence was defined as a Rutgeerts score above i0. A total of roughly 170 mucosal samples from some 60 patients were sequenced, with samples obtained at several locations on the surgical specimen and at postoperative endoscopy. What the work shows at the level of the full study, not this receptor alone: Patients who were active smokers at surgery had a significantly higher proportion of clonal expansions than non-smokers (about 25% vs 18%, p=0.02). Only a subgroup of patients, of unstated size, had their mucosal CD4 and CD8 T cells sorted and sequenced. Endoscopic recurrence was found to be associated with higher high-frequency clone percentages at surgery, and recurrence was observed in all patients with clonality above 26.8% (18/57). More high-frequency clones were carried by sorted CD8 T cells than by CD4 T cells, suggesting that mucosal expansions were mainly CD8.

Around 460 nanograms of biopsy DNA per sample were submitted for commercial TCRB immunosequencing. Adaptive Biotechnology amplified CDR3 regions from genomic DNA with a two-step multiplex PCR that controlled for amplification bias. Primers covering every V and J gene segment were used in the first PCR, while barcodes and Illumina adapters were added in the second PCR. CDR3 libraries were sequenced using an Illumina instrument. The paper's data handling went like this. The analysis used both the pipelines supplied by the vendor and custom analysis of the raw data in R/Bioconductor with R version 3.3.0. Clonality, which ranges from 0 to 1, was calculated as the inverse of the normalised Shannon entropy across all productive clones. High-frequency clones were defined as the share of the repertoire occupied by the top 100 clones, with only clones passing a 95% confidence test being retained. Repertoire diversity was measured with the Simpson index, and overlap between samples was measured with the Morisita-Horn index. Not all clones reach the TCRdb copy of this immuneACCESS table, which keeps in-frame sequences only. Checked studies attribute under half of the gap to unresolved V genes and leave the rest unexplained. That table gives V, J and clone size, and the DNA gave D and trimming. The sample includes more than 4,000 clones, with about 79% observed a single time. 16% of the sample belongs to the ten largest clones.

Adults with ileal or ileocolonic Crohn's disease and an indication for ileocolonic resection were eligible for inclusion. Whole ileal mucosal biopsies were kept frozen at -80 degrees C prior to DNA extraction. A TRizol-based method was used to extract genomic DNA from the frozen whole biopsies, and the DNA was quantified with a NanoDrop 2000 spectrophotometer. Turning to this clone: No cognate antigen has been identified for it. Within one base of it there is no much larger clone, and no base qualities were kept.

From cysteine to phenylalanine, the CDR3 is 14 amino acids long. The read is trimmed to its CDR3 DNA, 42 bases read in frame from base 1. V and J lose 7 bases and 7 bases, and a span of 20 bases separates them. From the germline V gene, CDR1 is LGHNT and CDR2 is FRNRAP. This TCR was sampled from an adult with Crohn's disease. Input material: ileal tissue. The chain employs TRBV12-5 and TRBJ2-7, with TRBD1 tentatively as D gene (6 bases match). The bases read TGTGCTAGTGCCCCATCCGGGACAAAAGGAGAGCAGTACTTC. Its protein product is CASAPSGTKGEQYF.